One sample yielded the 18 T cell receptor beta chains listed below, sequenced in a study of vaccination and CD4 T cells after COVID-19. Their antigen targets remain unknown. CD4+ T cells that had been cultured provided DNA sequenced with the Oncomine TCR Beta short-read assay. TCRdb re-called the PCR reads through MiXCR, storing one row per CDR3 protein. Found here are about 20,000 distinct CDR3 sequences, 65% to 70% of them singletons; the top ten hold 3.5% to 4.5%. The treatment denotes: approximately nine-day PBMC culture with coronavirus spike peptide pools or control peptides (ViraFEST assay). The sample consisted of CD4+ T cells from blood, cultured in vitro. Every receptor here comes from a human donor who had recovered from COVID-19.

This chain links TRBV14 with TRBJ2-3, with D unclear. V dropped 3 bases and J dropped 2 bases, with 3 bases sitting between them. The CDR3 has 12 amino acids. Germline V gene lookup returns CDR1 SGHDN and CDR2 FVKESK. CDR3 sequence (DNA): TGTGCCAGCAGCCACTACACAGATACGCAGTATTTT. Translating it yields CASSHYTDTQYF.

This clonotype has just a few counts. The chain recombines TRBV7-2 with TRBJ2-5, with TRBD1 matching 7 bases. This CDR3 is built from 14 residues. Germline lookup yields CDR1 SGHTA and CDR2 FQGNSA. With V trimmed by 5 bases and J by 3 bases, 6 bases remained unmatched. The CDR3 sequence is CASSPQGVEETQYF. CDR3 coding DNA: TGTGCCAGCAGCCCCCAGGGGGTTGAAGAGACCCAGTACTTC.

The chain carries TRBV11-3 and TRBJ2-3; 14 nucleotides match TRBD2. V lost 1 base to trimming and J lost 4 bases; unmatched junction nucleotides: 4. This CDR3 is 17 amino acids long. Germline loops: CDR1 SGHNT, CDR2 YENEEA. This CDR3 reads CASSLALTSGGADTQYF. Here the CDR3 DNA reads TGTGCCAGCAGCTTAGCCTTGACTAGCGGGGGGGCAGATACGCAGTATTTT.

V usage is TRBV29-1 and J usage is TRBJ2-4; unclear D gene. CDR1 and CDR2 from the germline V gene are SQVTM and ANQGSEA. Trimming pared 5 bases from V and 0 bases from J, leaving 14 bases between. There are 15 residues in the CDR3. In DNA form, the CDR3 reads TGCAGCGTTCGGTTTAGGTACCAAGCCAAAAACATTCAGTACTTC. It yields the protein CSVRFRYQAKNIQYF.

The chain combines TRBV11-2 with TRBJ1-2, with TRBD1 as a possible D gene (6 bases). Trimming left V 5 bases short and J 5 bases short, with 27 bases between. This CDR3 spans 18 amino acids. Germline CDR1 and CDR2: SGHAT and FQNNGV. In DNA form, the CDR3 reads TGTGCCAGCAGCACCTACCGATCCCCTGACAGGACCCGATATGGCTACACCTTC. Its protein product is CASSTYRSPDRTRYGYTF. Supplemented by reference TRBV11-2 and TRBJ1-2, the full variable domain reads EAGVAQSPRYKIIEKRQSVAFWCNPISGHATLYWYQQILGQGPKLLIQFQNNGVVDDSQLPKDRFSAERLKGVDSTLKIQPAKLEDSAVYLCASSTYRSPDRTRYGYTFGSGTRLTVV.

The chain is built from TRBV28 and TRBJ2-3; possibly TRBD1 for D (6 bases). CDR1 is MDHEN, CDR2 SYDVKM, per germline. V was shortened by 7 bases and J by 10 bases, with 27 bases between the two germline ends. The CDR3 runs 16 residues. The CDR3 sequence is CASTSSGRGRTGAQYF. DNA of the CDR3: TGTGCCAGCACCTCTAGTGGCAGGGGTAGGACGGGTGCGCAGTATTTT.

This clonotype appeared a few times. The chain links TRBV19 to TRBJ2-7, with 8 bases aligning to TRBD1. This CDR3 has 13 residues. V shed 3 bases, J shed 3 bases, and the junction held 1 base outside the gene matches. Germline-derived CDR1 and CDR2 are LNHDA and SQIVND (reference sequence). CDR3 region: CASSIDRGYEQYF. The CDR3 bases are TGTGCCAGTAGTATCGACAGGGGCTACGAGCAGTACTTC.

The V call is TRBV20-1, the J call TRBJ2-1; D is perhaps TRBD2 (5 bases). Germline CDR1 is DFQATT and CDR2 is SNEGSKA (reference sequence). Trimming removed 5 bases at V and 9 bases at J, with 11 bases between. This CDR3 contains 11 residues. The CDR3 spells CSALRVVEQFF. The CDR3 DNA follows: TGCAGTGCTCTGCGGGTGGTTGAGCAGTTCTTC.

This sequence joins TRBV7-2 and TRBJ2-3; D remains ambiguous. Germline CDR1 SGHTA, CDR2 FQGNSA. The CDR3 covers 14 residues. The V end lost 0 bases, the J end lost 0 bases, and 4 bases lay between the germline ends. The chain's CDR3 is CASSLAGSTDTQYF. The CDR3 DNA sequence: TGTGCCAGCAGCTTAGCGGGCAGCACAGATACGCAGTATTTT. Full variable domain (missing parts from reference TRBV7-2 and TRBJ2-3): GAGVSQSPSNKVTEKGKDVELRCDPISGHTALYWYRQSLGQGLEFLIYFQGNSAPDKSGLPSDRFSAERTGGSVSTLTIQRTQQEDSAVYLCASSLAGSTDTQYFGPGTRLTVL.

This clonotype was seen more than once but under ten times. This sequence joins TRBV6-2 or TRBV6-3 and TRBJ2-4; TRBD1 matches at 7 bases. Germline lookup yields CDR1 MNHEY and CDR2 SVGEGT. J lost 7 bases, V lost 5 bases, and 8 bases had no gene match. The CDR3 has 14 amino acids. DNA for the CDR3: TGTGCCAGCAGTGATAGACAGGGTCGGAACATTCAGTACTTC. This codes for CASSDRQGRNIQYF.

The chain is built from TRBV7-2 and TRBJ2-3, with no clear D. CDR3 length equals 16 residues. Trimming shortened V by 3 bases and J by 2 bases, and 15 bases separated the two germline ends. The germline CDR1 and CDR2 sequences are SGHTA and FQGNSA. The CDR3 bases are TGTGCCAGCAGCTTTCGTCTGGGCGGCAACACAGATACGCAGTATTTT. As protein: CASSFRLGGNTDTQYF.

This clonotype showed up just a few times. The CDR3 sequence is CASSEVGAAYNSPLHF. CDR3 bases: TGTGCCAGCAGTGAAGTGGGGGCAGCCTATAATTCACCCCTCCACTTT. The genes are TRBV25-1 and TRBJ1-6; a weak D match, TRBD1 (6 bases). The CDR3 extends over 16 amino acids. Germline CDR1 reads MGHDK; CDR2 reads SYGVNS. The V end lost 2 bases, the J end lost 2 bases, and 10 bases lay between the germline ends.

The V call is TRBV6-1, the J call TRBJ2-7, with TRBD1 as a possible D gene (6 bases). Germline CDR1 is MNHNS and CDR2 is SASEGT. V dropped 5 bases and J dropped 3 bases, with 11 bases sitting between them. This CDR3 has 13 residues. CDR3 sequence: CASSRDKNYEQYF. CDR3 DNA: TGTGCCAGCAGTAGGGACAAGAACTACGAGCAGTACTTC.

The sample holds one count of this clonotype. The chain carries TRBV6-1 and TRBJ2-1; 10 bases align to TRBD2. This CDR3 region has 15 residues. The germline gives CDR1 MNHNS, CDR2 SASEGT. Losses at the gene ends were 3 bases for V and 6 bases for J; bases not matched to a gene: 5. The CDR3 region is CASSDYSGGPNEQFF. For the CDR3, the DNA is TGTGCCAGCAGTGATTATAGCGGGGGGCCCAATGAGCAGTTCTTC.

The chain carries TRBV7-2 and TRBJ1-2; unclear D gene. The V end lost 4 bases, the J end lost 8 bases, and 11 bases lay between the germline ends. CDR1 and CDR2 from the germline V gene are SGHTA and FQGNSA. This CDR3 spans 12 amino acids. The CDR3 region has the DNA TGTGCCAGCAGCTCAGTAAAGGGCGGCTACACCTTC. Amino acid sequence: CASSSVKGGYTF.

Only a few counts were recorded for this clonotype. This rearrangement joins TRBV7-2 to TRBJ1-2, with D tentatively TRBD1 (6 bases). The germline CDR1 and CDR2 sequences are SGHTA and FQGNSA. This CDR3 contains 15 residues. V shed 8 bases and J shed 7 bases, with 23 bases lying between them. The CDR3 region is CASLQEGGTWGGYTF. For the CDR3, the DNA is TGTGCCAGCCTACAGGAAGGGGGGACGTGGGGTGGCTACACCTTC.

The V gene is TRBV20-1, the J gene TRBJ2-7; 11 nucleotides align to TRBD2. Germline V gene sequence: CDR1 DFQATT, CDR2 SNEGSKA (reference sequence). V trimming: 6 bases; J trimming: 3 bases; junction bases outside the gene matches: 10. The CDR3 has 15 amino acids. CDR3 DNA sequence: TGCAGTGCCCCCTTCCCTAGCGGGAGGAACTACGAGCAGTACTTC. It codes for CSAPFPSGRNYEQYF.

The rearrangement uses TRBV5-1 and TRBJ2-3, with a tentative D call TRBD1 (5 bases). This CDR3 has 14 residues. Trimming removed 2 bases from V and 2 bases from J, with 9 bases in between. Germline V gene data show CDR1 as SGHRS and CDR2 as YFSETQ. CDR3 coding DNA: TGCGCCAGCAGCTTTGGGGCAGTCACAGATACGCAGTATTTT. It translates to CASSFGAVTDTQYF. Variable domain in full (rest from reference TRBV5-1 and TRBJ2-3): KAGVTQTPRYLIKTRGQQVTLSCSPISGHRSVSWYQQTPGQGLQFLFEYFSETQRNKGNFPGRFSGRQFSNSRSEMNVSTLELGDSALYLCASSFGAVTDTQYFGPGTRLTVL.